This T cell receptor (beta chain) was identified during a study of T-cell reconstitution after alpha-beta-depleted transplantation in children. Comments on this clonotype: Antigen: not known.

The library targeted TCRbeta and was prepared with unique molecular identifiers. TCRdb called the PCR reads again in MiXCR, with one record for every CDR3 protein. The repertoire has about 830,000 distinct CDR3 sequences, roughly 15% of them found once; the top ten carry around 5.3%. Study-wide findings and caveats: Some patients showed high day-60 TCRbeta diversity, which derived from surviving recipient T cells and thymic progenitors. Newly generated T cells supplied most T-cell counts and diversity one year post-transplant. In patients about two months after transplant, alpha-beta T cells reportedly arose from several hundred expanded graft clones.

The V end was cut by 6 bases, the J end by 6 bases, with 17 bases between. This CDR3 contains 14 residues. The V call is TRBV12-3 or TRBV12-4, the J call TRBJ1-1; D gene ambiguous. Sequencing used PBMCs, mostly from graft donor cells, obtained 360 days after TCRalphabeta/CD19-depleted stem cell transplant. This sequence was found in a male patient younger than 18 who had a stem cell transplant for acute lymphoblastic leukemia, so the T cells may come from the graft donor. As DNA, the CDR3 is TGTGCCAGCAGGCAGACGGGAGGACGGGCTGAAGCTTTCTTT. This sequence encodes CASRQTGGRAEAFF.